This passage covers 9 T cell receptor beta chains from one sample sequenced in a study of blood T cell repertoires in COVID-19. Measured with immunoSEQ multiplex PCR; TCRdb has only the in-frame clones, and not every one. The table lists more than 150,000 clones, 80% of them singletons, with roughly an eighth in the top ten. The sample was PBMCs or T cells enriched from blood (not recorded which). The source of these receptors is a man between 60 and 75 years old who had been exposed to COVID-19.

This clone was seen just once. CDR3 loop: CASSPPQGMNQPQHF. The DNA for the CDR3 is TGTGCCAGCAGCCCGCCCCAGGGAATGAATCAGCCCCAGCATTTT. The rearrangement links TRBV7-2 to TRBJ1-5, with D perhaps matching TRBD1 (5 bases). The CDR3 sequence is 15 residues long. V dropped 5 bases and J dropped 4 bases, with 15 bases sitting between them. Germline-derived CDR1 and CDR2 are SGHTA and FQGNSA.

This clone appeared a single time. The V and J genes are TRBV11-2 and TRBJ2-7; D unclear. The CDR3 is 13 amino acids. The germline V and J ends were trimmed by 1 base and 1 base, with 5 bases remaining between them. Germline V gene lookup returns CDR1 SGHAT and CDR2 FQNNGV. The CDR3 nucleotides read TGTGCCAGCAGCTTAGCCAGTTCCTACGAGCAGTACTTC. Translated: CASSLASSYEQYF.

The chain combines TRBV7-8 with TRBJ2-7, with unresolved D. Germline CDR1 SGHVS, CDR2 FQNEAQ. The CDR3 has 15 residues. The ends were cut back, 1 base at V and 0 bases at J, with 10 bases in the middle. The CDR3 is CASSLGPEDSYEQYF. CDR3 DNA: TGTGCCAGCAGCTTAGGGCCCGAAGACTCCTACGAGCAGTACTTC.

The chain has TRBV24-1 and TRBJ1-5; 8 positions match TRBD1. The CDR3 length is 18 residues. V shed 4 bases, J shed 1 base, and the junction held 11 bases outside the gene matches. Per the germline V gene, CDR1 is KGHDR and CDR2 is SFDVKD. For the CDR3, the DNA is TGTGCCACCAGTGAGAGTATGACAGGGGCTGGGAGCAATCAGCCCCAGCATTTT. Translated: CATSESMTGAGSNQPQHF.

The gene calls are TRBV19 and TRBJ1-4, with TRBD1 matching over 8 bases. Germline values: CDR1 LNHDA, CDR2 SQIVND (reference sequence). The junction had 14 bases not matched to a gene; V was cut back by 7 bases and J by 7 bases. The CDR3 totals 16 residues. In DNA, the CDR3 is TGTGCCAGTACTAATTTCGCGGACAGGGTACGTGAAAAACTGTTTTTT. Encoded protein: CASTNFADRVREKLFF.

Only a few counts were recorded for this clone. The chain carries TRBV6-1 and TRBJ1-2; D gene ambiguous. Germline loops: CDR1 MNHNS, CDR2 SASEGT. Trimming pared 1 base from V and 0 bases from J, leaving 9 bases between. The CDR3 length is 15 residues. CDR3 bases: TGTGCCAGCAGTGAAGTAGGCGGAGCTAACTATGGCTACACCTTC. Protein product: CASSEVGGANYGYTF.

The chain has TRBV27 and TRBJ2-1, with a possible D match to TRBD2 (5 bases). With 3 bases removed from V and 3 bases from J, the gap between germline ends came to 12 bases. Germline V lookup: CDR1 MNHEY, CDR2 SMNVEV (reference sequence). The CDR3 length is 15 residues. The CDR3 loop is CASSLGRLIYNEQFF. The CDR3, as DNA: TGTGCCAGCAGTTTGGGGAGACTAATCTACAATGAGCAGTTCTTC.

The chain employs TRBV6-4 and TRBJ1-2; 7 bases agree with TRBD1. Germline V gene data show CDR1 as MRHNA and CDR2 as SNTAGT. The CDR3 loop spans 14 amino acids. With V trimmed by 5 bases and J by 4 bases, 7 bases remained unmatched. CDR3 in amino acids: CASSPSGTAYGYTF. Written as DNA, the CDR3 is TGTGCCAGCAGTCCTTCCGGGACAGCCTATGGCTACACCTTC.

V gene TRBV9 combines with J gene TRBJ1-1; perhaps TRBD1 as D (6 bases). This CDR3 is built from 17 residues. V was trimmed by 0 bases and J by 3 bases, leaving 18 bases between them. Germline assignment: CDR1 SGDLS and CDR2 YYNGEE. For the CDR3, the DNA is TGTGCCAGCAGCGTAGGTGCCGCCAACCGACAGGACACTGAAGCTTTCTTT. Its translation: CASSVGAANRQDTEAFF.